The text below deals with one TCR beta chain. Its antigen remains unidentified. No base qualities exist here, and no much larger clone lies one base off it. Peripheral blood CD8+ and CD4+ T cells from healthy donors, Susac syndrome patients and multiple sclerosis patients were profiled by high-throughput TCR beta sequencing. Treatment-naive patients with stable or active relapsing-remitting disease fulfilling revised McDonald criteria were used as multiple sclerosis controls. Bulk CD8+ and CD4+ T cells were purified by magnetic negative isolation, whereas CD8+ TEMRA cells were enriched by FACS. Blood was collected in EDTA tubes and processed within 24 hours, with PBMCs isolated through density gradient centrifugation. PBMCs destined for TCR sequencing were cryopreserved in liquid nitrogen and later thawed in a 37 °C water bath. A purity of at least 90% was achieved for sorted or isolated CD4+, CD8+ and CD8+ TEMRA cells.

These data are taken from a study of CD8 T cells in Susac syndrome (dated by TCRdb to the late 2010s). Some background on the complete study: Repertoire sequencing was used to test whether CD8+ T cell activation and differentiation in Susac syndrome was antigen driven. The clonality of the CD8+ T cell repertoire was compared across more than 9 healthy donors, around 14 Susac syndrome patients and around 16 multiple sclerosis patients.

RNA was extracted with the RNeasy kit and roughly 0.45 to 1 ug was reverse transcribed using random hexamers. The immunoSEQ multiplex PCR assay, covering 54 Vbeta and 13 Jbeta segments, was used to amplify TCR beta CDR3 regions. Bias from PCR amplification was corrected by using a synthetic template baseline for primer optimization and for computational correction. In the original analysis: Only productive sequences were kept, with reads annotated to V, D and J genes according to IMGT and analyzed in immunoSEQ Analyzer. Clonality was calculated as one minus the Shannon entropy normalized by log2 of the number of productive unique sequences. For each patient and control, public and private clones were evaluated among the 100 most prevalent clones. A clone was defined as Susac-specific if it was absent from the healthy and MS cohorts, from some 1,100 published viral clones and from other ImmuneACCESS disease sequences. TCRdb reworked the public reads: Q25 trimming with fastp, MiXCR clone assembly, productive beta chains retained. Identical CDR3 proteins give one entry, which carries the most common genes and DNA. The V and J calls reflect TCRdb's pipeline rather than the authors' work. The sample yields some 150,000 distinct CDR3 sequences; about 94% were counted once. 0.2% to 0.25% of the sample is held by the ten biggest clonotypes.

Reading the germline V gene gives CDR1 MNHNS and CDR2 SASEGT. Including cysteine and phenylalanine, the CDR3 has 13 amino acids. CDR3 DNA only is kept here, 39 bases in frame from base 1. V was cut back by 4 bases and J by 4 bases, leaving a gap of 10 bases between them. Broad study findings and their caveats: The study acknowledged that relatively few individuals were included in the TCR sequencing and HLA analysis.

The sequence was collected from a human donor with multiple sclerosis. Sequences were obtained from CD8+ T cells from PBMCs. In this chain, TRBV6-1 is recombined with TRBJ1-2; the D gene cannot be named for sure. The nucleotide sequence is given as TGTGCCAGCAGTGTGGCACCCATCTATGGCTACACCTTC. Its coded protein is CASSVAPIYGYTF.